This T cell receptor beta chain came from a study of T cell changes during pregnancy in multiple sclerosis. CDR3 size: 16 residues. Germline values: CDR1 SEHNR, CDR2 FQNEAQ (reference sequence). With 5 bases clipped from V and 2 bases from J, the junction kept 12 bases outside the gene matches. Using immunoSEQ multiplex PCR, the repertoire was profiled, and TCRdb retains in-frame clones only, with some absent. Of 80,000 to 95,000 clones listed, 90% to 95% are singletons. The V gene is TRBV7-9, the J gene TRBJ2-7, with 7 nucleotides matching TRBD2. The sequences come from peripheral blood, collected in the second trimester of pregnancy. This clonotype originated in a female donor with multiple sclerosis, enrolled in a pregnancy study. This CDR3 is CASSPSGLREPYEQYF. CDR3 in DNA: TGTGCCAGCAGCCCCAGTGGTCTGCGGGAGCCCTACGAGCAGTACTTC.